The 31 T cell receptor beta chains below come from one sample, sequenced in a study of beta chain features in type 1 diabetes. Whole-study results and caveats: Shorter TCRB CDR3s, moderately but significantly so, were found in Type 1 diabetes patients in all four CD4+ subsets.

The antigens for these receptors are not known. What was sequenced were expressed TCRB transcripts, since all of the isolated RNA had been reverse transcribed. Assay used: immunoSEQ multiplex PCR; TCRdb lists only in-frame clones, some missing. The table records around 150,000 clones, approximately 8.7% of them present only once. Sequencing was carried out using central memory CD4+ T cells from blood. The source is a woman aged 25 to 39 with type 1 diabetes.

This clone was seen more than once but under ten times. The chain recombines TRBV7-3 with TRBJ2-1, with TRBD2 matching 11 bases. The CDR3 length is 14 residues. Germline values: CDR1 SGHTA, CDR2 FQGTGA. With V trimmed by 5 bases and J by 4 bases, 1 base remained unmatched. In nucleotides, the CDR3 is TGTGCCAGCAGCAGACTAGCGGGATACAATGAGCAGTTCTTC. It yields the protein CASSRLAGYNEQFF.

This sequence joins TRBV7-3 and TRBJ1-2; D might be TRBD1 (5 bases). Germline CDR1 and CDR2: SGHTA and FQGTGA. The germline V and J ends were trimmed by 5 bases and 7 bases, with 11 bases remaining between them. This CDR3 region has 12 residues. The CDR3 reads CASSIRDSGYTF. The DNA of the CDR3 is TGTGCCAGCAGCATCAGGGATTCTGGCTACACCTTC.

To note about this clone: A junction end diverges from the germline sequence, so it may reflect a read error. The V gene is TRBV4-1, the J gene TRBJ1-2; a weak D match, TRBD1 (5 bases). CDR3 length: 15 residues. CDR1 and CDR2 (germline): MGHRA, YSYEKL. CDR3 region: CASSRTGTGGYGYTF. In nucleotides, the CDR3 is TGTGCCAGCAGCCGAACAGGAACGGGAGGCTATGGCTACACCTTC.

For this clone: The identical CDR3 is also encoded by other nucleotide sequences in the sample. The chain links TRBV5-1 to TRBJ1-1; possibly TRBD1 for D (6 bases). The CDR3 has 14 amino acids. V gave up 3 bases and J gave up 1 base, with 10 bases separating them. Per the germline V gene, CDR1 is SGHRS and CDR2 is YFSETQ. Written as DNA, the CDR3 is TGCGCCAGCAGCTCGACAGGAGGGAACACTGAAGCTTTCTTT. It codes for CASSSTGGNTEAFF.

This clone was observed a few times. V and J are TRBV7-3 and TRBJ2-7; no clear D. Trimming left V 2 bases short and J 3 bases short, with 11 bases between. The CDR3 contains 14 residues. CDR1 is SGHTA and CDR2 is FQGTGA in the germline V gene. CDR3 DNA sequence: TGTGCCAGCAGCTTATTTGCAGGAAACTACGAGCAGTACTTC. Translating gives CASSLFAGNYEQYF.

This clone has just a few counts. The chain is built from TRBV15 and TRBJ1-5; 10 bases agree with TRBD1. The CDR3 consists of 17 residues. Germline V gene data show CDR1 as LNHNV and CDR2 as YYDKDF (reference sequence). Germline trimming cut 0 bases from V and 5 bases from J; bases unmatched to any gene: 7. CDR3 region: CATSRDHSGTGDQPQHF. The CDR3 bases are TGTGCCACCAGCAGAGATCATTCTGGGACAGGGGATCAGCCCCAGCATTTT. Full variable domain (missing parts from reference TRBV15 and TRBJ1-5): DAMVIQNPRYQVTQFGKPVTLSCSQTLNHNVMYWYQQKSSQAPKLLFHYYDKDFNNEADTPDNFQSRRPNTSFCFLDIRSPGLGDTAMYLCATSRDHSGTGDQPQHFGDGTRLSIL.

This clone was recorded a few times. The chain carries TRBV7-2 and TRBJ2-3; 7 bases map to TRBD2. This CDR3 comprises 17 residues. Germline V gene sequence: CDR1 SGHTA, CDR2 FQGNSA. Trimming at V came to 2 bases and at J to 3 bases, leaving 11 bases not matched to a gene. CDR3: CASSLRSGGRATDTQYF. The DNA of the CDR3 is TGTGCCAGCAGCTTAAGGTCGGGCGGGAGAGCAACAGATACGCAGTATTTT.

A few counts support this clone. The chain employs TRBV19 and TRBJ2-1; TRBD1 matches at 7 bases. V gave up 7 bases and J gave up 9 bases; unmatched junction bases: 12. CDR1 LNHDA and CDR2 SQIVND come from the germline V gene (reference sequence). This CDR3 region has 14 residues. This CDR3 is CASTDRPYNGEQFF. The CDR3 nucleotides read TGTGCCAGTACGGACAGGCCGTACAATGGTGAGCAGTTCTTC.

As concerns this clone: This CDR3 is also generated by other DNA sequences in the sample. The V gene is TRBV18, the J gene TRBJ1-5; TRBD1 might be the D (5 bases). The CDR3 has 14 amino acids. V shed 3 bases and J shed 2 bases, with 8 bases lying between them. Looked up from germline, CDR1 is KGHSH and CDR2 is LQKENI. CDR3 coding DNA: TGTGCCAGCTCACCCCAGGGCGGCAATCAGCCCCAGCATTTT. The encoded protein is CASSPQGGNQPQHF.

This clone was seen just once. The chain recombines TRBV9 with TRBJ1-2, with D perhaps matching TRBD1 (5 bases). The CDR3 is made up of 11 amino acids. From germline, CDR1 is SGDLS and CDR2 YYNGEE. V lost 3 bases to trimming and J lost 9 bases, with 9 bases between them. The DNA for the CDR3 is TGTGCCAGCAGCGAGGGGCCACGCTACACCTTC. This encodes CASSEGPRYTF.

This clone showed up just a few times. The chain combines TRBV5-1 with TRBJ2-5; 8 bases fit TRBD2. The V gene's germline CDR1 is SGHRS and CDR2 YFSETQ. This CDR3 is 15 amino acids long. The trim removed 0 bases at V and 3 bases at J, leaving 4 bases unmatched. Written as DNA, the CDR3 is TGCGCCAGCAGCTTGGTAGGGACTAGAGAAGAGACCCAGTACTTC. This translates into CASSLVGTREETQYF.

The chain links TRBV9 to TRBJ2-2; TRBD1 agrees at 9 bases. The germline V gene encodes CDR1 SGDLS and CDR2 YYNGEE. There are 15 residues in the CDR3. V gave up 1 base and J gave up 2 bases; unmatched junction bases: 0. For the CDR3, the DNA is TGTGCCAGCAGCGTAACAGGGGGCAACACCGGGGAGCTGTTTTTT. It translates to CASSVTGGNTGELFF.

There are a few counts of this clone. The chain joins TRBV25-1 to TRBJ2-1; the match to TRBD2 covers 12 bases. The CDR3 contains 16 residues. The V gene end was trimmed by 4 bases and the J gene end by 10 bases; junction bases not matched to a gene: 11. Germline loops: CDR1 MGHDK, CDR2 SYGVNS. The CDR3 protein is CASSGSSGRASDEQFF. CDR3 coding DNA: TGTGCCAGCAGTGGCTCTAGCGGGAGGGCCTCCGACGAGCAGTTCTTC.

In its sample, this clone was seen a few times. The V and J genes are TRBV19 and TRBJ2-7; maybe TRBD1 (5 bases). Trimming shortened V by 4 bases and J by 0 bases, and 7 bases separated the two germline ends. This CDR3 spans 13 amino acids. Germline values: CDR1 LNHDA, CDR2 SQIVND (reference sequence). The DNA of the CDR3 is TGTGCCAGTAGTACGGACACCTCCTACGAGCAGTACTTC. Its protein is CASSTDTSYEQYF.

This clone appeared a few times. V gene TRBV5-1 combines with J gene TRBJ2-2, with 8 bases that match TRBD2. V lost 0 bases to trimming and J lost 3 bases; unmatched junction nucleotides: 4. From germline, CDR1 is SGHRS and CDR2 YFSETQ. The CDR3 is 16 amino acids. CDR3 bases: TGCGCCAGCAGCTTGGATCCTAGCGGGCACACCGGGGAGCTGTTTTTT. This encodes CASSLDPSGHTGELFF.

The V gene is TRBV30, the J gene TRBJ1-5; no clear D gene. V lost 0 bases and J 0 bases, leaving 6 bases between the germline ends. This CDR3 has 14 amino acids. The germline gives CDR1 GTSNPN, CDR2 SVGIG (reference sequence). In nucleotides, the CDR3 is TGTGCCTGGAGTGTACACCTTAGCAATCAGCCCCAGCATTTT. Translation gives CAWSVHLSNQPQHF.

A few counts support this clone. The chain uses TRBV6-5 and TRBJ2-1; 10 nucleotides agree with TRBD1. V was pared by 4 bases and J by 4 bases, with 7 bases of the junction left unmatched. The germline gives CDR1 MNHEY, CDR2 SVGAGI. The CDR3 sequence is 16 residues long. CDR3 DNA sequence: TGTGCCAGCAGTTCAAGGACAGGGGGAACATACAATGAGCAGTTCTTC. Amino acid sequence: CASSSRTGGTYNEQFF.

The gene calls are TRBV5-1 and TRBJ2-1, with 7 nucleotides matching TRBD2. Germline V gene sequence: CDR1 SGHRS, CDR2 YFSETQ. There are 15 residues in the CDR3. Losses at the gene ends were 2 bases for V and 1 base for J; bases not matched to a gene: 3. CDR3 region: CASSLISGSYNEQFF. The CDR3, as DNA: TGCGCCAGCAGCTTAATTAGCGGGTCCTACAATGAGCAGTTCTTC.

This chain links TRBV6-6 with TRBJ2-5; 7 bases are a match to TRBD2. Per the germline V gene, CDR1 is MNHNY and CDR2 is SVGAGI (reference sequence). Germline trimming cut 10 bases from V and 5 bases from J; bases unmatched to any gene: 10. The CDR3 loop spans 13 amino acids. CDR3 DNA sequence: TGTGCCACCACCCTACGGGGGGAGGAGACCCAGTACTTC. Encoded protein: CATTLRGEETQYF.

This clone occurred a few times. The rearrangement uses TRBV11-1 and TRBJ1-1; D possibly corresponds to TRBD1 (5 bases). The CDR3 is 14 amino acids. V was clipped by 3 bases and J by 1 base, with 9 bases between them. Germline-derived CDR1 and CDR2 are SGHAT and FQDESV (reference sequence). The CDR3 here is CASSLTAQNTEAFF. The CDR3 DNA is TGTGCCAGCAGCTTGACAGCCCAGAACACTGAAGCTTTCTTT.

This chain links TRBV6-5 with TRBJ1-5; 9 bases align to TRBD1. Looked up from germline, CDR1 is MNHEY and CDR2 is SVGAGI. This CDR3 spans 14 amino acids. Unmatched junction bases numbered 6, after V lost 5 bases and J lost 7 bases. The chain's CDR3 is CASSTRTGDQPQHF. The CDR3 DNA is TGTGCCAGCAGTACCCGGACAGGGGACCAGCCCCAGCATTTT.

In its sample, this clone was seen many times. The chain combines TRBV30 with TRBJ2-7; 7 positions match TRBD1. The CDR3 runs to 16 residues. From germline, CDR1 is GTSNPN and CDR2 SVGIG (reference sequence). The ends lost 3 bases at V and 1 base at J; junction bases unmatched: 12. The CDR3 coding sequence is TGTGCCTGGAGCACGCCACCGGGACAGAGTTCCTACGAGCAGTACTTC. Its protein is CAWSTPPGQSSYEQYF.

This clone was seen a few times. J is TRBJ2-7 and V is TRBV7-9; D uncertain. Germline-derived CDR1 and CDR2 are SEHNR and FQNEAQ (reference sequence). The ends were cut back, 5 bases at V and 1 base at J, with 6 bases in the middle. The CDR3 length is 12 residues. CDR3 nucleotides: TGTGCCAGCAGCCTAACGTCCTACGAGCAGTACTTC. It yields the protein CASSLTSYEQYF. Combining the CDR3 with reference TRBV7-9 and TRBJ2-7 gives the whole variable domain DTGVSQNPRHKITKRGQNVTFRCDPISEHNRLYWYRQTLGQGPEFLTYFQNEAQLEKSRLLSDRFSAERPKGSFSTLEIQRTEQGDSAMYLCASSLTSYEQYFGPGTRLTVT.

This clone occurred a few times. Here the CDR3 reads CSVEDPTSGGETQYF. The CDR3 nucleotides are TGCAGCGTTGAAGATCCGACTAGCGGGGGGGAGACCCAGTACTTC. The rearrangement joins TRBV29-1 to TRBJ2-5; 13 nucleotides line up with TRBD2. The length of the CDR3 is 15 residues. V lost 0 bases, J lost 5 bases, and 3 bases stayed unmatched. Germline CDR1 and CDR2: SQVTM and ANQGSEA.

The V call is TRBV7-2, the J call TRBJ2-7, with 7 positions matching TRBD2. Germline-derived CDR1 and CDR2 are SGHTA and FQGNSA. The CDR3 has 14 residues. V shed 1 base and J 6 bases; nucleotides not matched to a gene: 6. The CDR3 here is CASSLDGLEAEQYF. The CDR3 DNA follows: TGTGCCAGCAGCTTAGACGGACTAGAGGCCGAGCAGTACTTC.

This clone was counted between two and nine times. This sequence joins TRBV20-1 and TRBJ1-1, with D possibly TRBD1 on 5 matching bases. Germline assignment: CDR1 DFQATT and CDR2 SNEGSKA (reference sequence). Trimming took 3 bases from V and 8 from J, leaving 10 bases between them. This CDR3 is built from 11 residues. The CDR3 sequence is CSASWGDEAFF. CDR3 DNA sequence: TGCAGTGCTAGTTGGGGGGACGAAGCTTTCTTT.

A single count supports this clone. V and J are TRBV15 and TRBJ2-1; a weak D match, TRBD1 (5 bases). The CDR3 runs 13 residues. V lost 1 base and J 11 bases, leaving 12 bases between the germline ends. Germline V gene data show CDR1 as LNHNV and CDR2 as YYDKDF (reference sequence). DNA for the CDR3: TGTGCCACCAGCAGAGCCGACAGCCAGAAGCAGTTCTTC. Translation gives CATSRADSQKQFF. Looking up the rest from reference TRBV15 and TRBJ2-1 gives the full variable domain: DAMVIQNPRYQVTQFGKPVTLSCSQTLNHNVMYWYQQKSSQAPKLLFHYYDKDFNNEADTPDNFQSRRPNTSFCFLDIRSPGLGDTAMYLCATSRADSQKQFFGPGTRLTVL.

Only a few counts were recorded for this clone. The chain recombines TRBV5-6 with TRBJ2-5; tentatively, D is TRBD1 (5 bases). Trimming stripped 3 bases from V and 5 bases from J, with 14 bases between. This CDR3 comprises 14 residues. CDR1 is SGHDT and CDR2 is YYEEEE in the germline V gene. The CDR3 protein is CASSSAKGVETQYF. In nucleotides, the CDR3 is TGTGCCAGCAGCTCAGCGAAAGGGGTGGAGACCCAGTACTTC. Drawing the rest from reference TRBV5-6 and TRBJ2-5, the complete variable domain is DAGVTQSPTHLIKTRGQQVTLRCSPKSGHDTVSWYQQALGQGPQFIFQYYEEEERQRGNFPDRFSGHQFPNYSSELNVNALLLGDSALYLCASSSAKGVETQYFGPGTRLLVL.

The rearrangement joins TRBV25-1 to TRBJ1-2; maybe TRBD1 (6 bases). V was cut by 3 bases and J by 1 base, with 12 bases left in between. Germline loops: CDR1 MGHDK, CDR2 SYGVNS. This CDR3 has 15 amino acids. CDR3 amino acids: CASSDTGRGNYGYTF. The CDR3 DNA follows: TGTGCCAGCAGTGATACAGGGAGGGGTAACTATGGCTACACCTTC.

This chain uses TRBV29-1 with TRBJ2-5, with D perhaps TRBD2 (6 bases). Trimming shortened V by 5 bases and J by 5 bases, and 12 bases separated the two germline ends. The V gene's germline CDR1 is SQVTM and CDR2 ANQGSEA. The CDR3 spans 12 residues. As DNA, the CDR3 is TGCAGCGTTACGGAGGGCCACGAGACCCAGTACTTC. This encodes CSVTEGHETQYF. Full variable domain (outside the CDR3, taken from reference TRBV29-1 and TRBJ2-5): SAVISQKPSRDICQRGTSLTIQCQVDSQVTMMFWYRQQPGQSLTLIATANQGSEATYESGFVIDKFPISRPNLTFSTLTVSNMSPEDSSIYLCSVTEGHETQYFGPGTRLLVL.

This clone was seen ten or more times. The rearrangement links TRBV29-1 to TRBJ2-6; no definite D call. Germline V gene sequence: CDR1 SQVTM, CDR2 ANQGSEA. The CDR3 is 13 amino acids. V lost 4 bases and J 0 bases, leaving 4 bases between the germline ends. CDR3 coding DNA: TGCAGCGTTGGTCACTCTGGGGCCAACGTCCTGACTTTC. Amino acids: CSVGHSGANVLTF.